Sequencing of this T cell receptor (beta chain) was carried out in a study of blood T cell repertoires in COVID-19. Study information: T cells, B-cell-depleted T cells, or PBMCs supplied cDNA or gDNA.

The CDR3 covers 18 residues. Germline values: CDR1 SGHNT, CDR2 YYREEE (reference sequence). After removal of 2 bases from V and 2 bases from J, the junction contained 6 bases not matched to a gene. The data were produced by immunoSEQ multiplex PCR, yet TCRdb's version contains in-frame clones alone and is incomplete. Here the sample spans 150,000 or so clones, approximately 80% being singletons. The V call is TRBV5-4, the J call TRBJ2-3; 15 bases align to TRBD2. Source material: peripheral blood. The source of this sequence is a woman aged 55-70 years with acute or convalescent COVID-19. CDR3: CASSLGLAGGTSTDTQYF. The DNA for the CDR3 is TGTGCCAGCAGCTTAGGACTAGCGGGGGGGACTTCCACAGATACGCAGTATTTT.